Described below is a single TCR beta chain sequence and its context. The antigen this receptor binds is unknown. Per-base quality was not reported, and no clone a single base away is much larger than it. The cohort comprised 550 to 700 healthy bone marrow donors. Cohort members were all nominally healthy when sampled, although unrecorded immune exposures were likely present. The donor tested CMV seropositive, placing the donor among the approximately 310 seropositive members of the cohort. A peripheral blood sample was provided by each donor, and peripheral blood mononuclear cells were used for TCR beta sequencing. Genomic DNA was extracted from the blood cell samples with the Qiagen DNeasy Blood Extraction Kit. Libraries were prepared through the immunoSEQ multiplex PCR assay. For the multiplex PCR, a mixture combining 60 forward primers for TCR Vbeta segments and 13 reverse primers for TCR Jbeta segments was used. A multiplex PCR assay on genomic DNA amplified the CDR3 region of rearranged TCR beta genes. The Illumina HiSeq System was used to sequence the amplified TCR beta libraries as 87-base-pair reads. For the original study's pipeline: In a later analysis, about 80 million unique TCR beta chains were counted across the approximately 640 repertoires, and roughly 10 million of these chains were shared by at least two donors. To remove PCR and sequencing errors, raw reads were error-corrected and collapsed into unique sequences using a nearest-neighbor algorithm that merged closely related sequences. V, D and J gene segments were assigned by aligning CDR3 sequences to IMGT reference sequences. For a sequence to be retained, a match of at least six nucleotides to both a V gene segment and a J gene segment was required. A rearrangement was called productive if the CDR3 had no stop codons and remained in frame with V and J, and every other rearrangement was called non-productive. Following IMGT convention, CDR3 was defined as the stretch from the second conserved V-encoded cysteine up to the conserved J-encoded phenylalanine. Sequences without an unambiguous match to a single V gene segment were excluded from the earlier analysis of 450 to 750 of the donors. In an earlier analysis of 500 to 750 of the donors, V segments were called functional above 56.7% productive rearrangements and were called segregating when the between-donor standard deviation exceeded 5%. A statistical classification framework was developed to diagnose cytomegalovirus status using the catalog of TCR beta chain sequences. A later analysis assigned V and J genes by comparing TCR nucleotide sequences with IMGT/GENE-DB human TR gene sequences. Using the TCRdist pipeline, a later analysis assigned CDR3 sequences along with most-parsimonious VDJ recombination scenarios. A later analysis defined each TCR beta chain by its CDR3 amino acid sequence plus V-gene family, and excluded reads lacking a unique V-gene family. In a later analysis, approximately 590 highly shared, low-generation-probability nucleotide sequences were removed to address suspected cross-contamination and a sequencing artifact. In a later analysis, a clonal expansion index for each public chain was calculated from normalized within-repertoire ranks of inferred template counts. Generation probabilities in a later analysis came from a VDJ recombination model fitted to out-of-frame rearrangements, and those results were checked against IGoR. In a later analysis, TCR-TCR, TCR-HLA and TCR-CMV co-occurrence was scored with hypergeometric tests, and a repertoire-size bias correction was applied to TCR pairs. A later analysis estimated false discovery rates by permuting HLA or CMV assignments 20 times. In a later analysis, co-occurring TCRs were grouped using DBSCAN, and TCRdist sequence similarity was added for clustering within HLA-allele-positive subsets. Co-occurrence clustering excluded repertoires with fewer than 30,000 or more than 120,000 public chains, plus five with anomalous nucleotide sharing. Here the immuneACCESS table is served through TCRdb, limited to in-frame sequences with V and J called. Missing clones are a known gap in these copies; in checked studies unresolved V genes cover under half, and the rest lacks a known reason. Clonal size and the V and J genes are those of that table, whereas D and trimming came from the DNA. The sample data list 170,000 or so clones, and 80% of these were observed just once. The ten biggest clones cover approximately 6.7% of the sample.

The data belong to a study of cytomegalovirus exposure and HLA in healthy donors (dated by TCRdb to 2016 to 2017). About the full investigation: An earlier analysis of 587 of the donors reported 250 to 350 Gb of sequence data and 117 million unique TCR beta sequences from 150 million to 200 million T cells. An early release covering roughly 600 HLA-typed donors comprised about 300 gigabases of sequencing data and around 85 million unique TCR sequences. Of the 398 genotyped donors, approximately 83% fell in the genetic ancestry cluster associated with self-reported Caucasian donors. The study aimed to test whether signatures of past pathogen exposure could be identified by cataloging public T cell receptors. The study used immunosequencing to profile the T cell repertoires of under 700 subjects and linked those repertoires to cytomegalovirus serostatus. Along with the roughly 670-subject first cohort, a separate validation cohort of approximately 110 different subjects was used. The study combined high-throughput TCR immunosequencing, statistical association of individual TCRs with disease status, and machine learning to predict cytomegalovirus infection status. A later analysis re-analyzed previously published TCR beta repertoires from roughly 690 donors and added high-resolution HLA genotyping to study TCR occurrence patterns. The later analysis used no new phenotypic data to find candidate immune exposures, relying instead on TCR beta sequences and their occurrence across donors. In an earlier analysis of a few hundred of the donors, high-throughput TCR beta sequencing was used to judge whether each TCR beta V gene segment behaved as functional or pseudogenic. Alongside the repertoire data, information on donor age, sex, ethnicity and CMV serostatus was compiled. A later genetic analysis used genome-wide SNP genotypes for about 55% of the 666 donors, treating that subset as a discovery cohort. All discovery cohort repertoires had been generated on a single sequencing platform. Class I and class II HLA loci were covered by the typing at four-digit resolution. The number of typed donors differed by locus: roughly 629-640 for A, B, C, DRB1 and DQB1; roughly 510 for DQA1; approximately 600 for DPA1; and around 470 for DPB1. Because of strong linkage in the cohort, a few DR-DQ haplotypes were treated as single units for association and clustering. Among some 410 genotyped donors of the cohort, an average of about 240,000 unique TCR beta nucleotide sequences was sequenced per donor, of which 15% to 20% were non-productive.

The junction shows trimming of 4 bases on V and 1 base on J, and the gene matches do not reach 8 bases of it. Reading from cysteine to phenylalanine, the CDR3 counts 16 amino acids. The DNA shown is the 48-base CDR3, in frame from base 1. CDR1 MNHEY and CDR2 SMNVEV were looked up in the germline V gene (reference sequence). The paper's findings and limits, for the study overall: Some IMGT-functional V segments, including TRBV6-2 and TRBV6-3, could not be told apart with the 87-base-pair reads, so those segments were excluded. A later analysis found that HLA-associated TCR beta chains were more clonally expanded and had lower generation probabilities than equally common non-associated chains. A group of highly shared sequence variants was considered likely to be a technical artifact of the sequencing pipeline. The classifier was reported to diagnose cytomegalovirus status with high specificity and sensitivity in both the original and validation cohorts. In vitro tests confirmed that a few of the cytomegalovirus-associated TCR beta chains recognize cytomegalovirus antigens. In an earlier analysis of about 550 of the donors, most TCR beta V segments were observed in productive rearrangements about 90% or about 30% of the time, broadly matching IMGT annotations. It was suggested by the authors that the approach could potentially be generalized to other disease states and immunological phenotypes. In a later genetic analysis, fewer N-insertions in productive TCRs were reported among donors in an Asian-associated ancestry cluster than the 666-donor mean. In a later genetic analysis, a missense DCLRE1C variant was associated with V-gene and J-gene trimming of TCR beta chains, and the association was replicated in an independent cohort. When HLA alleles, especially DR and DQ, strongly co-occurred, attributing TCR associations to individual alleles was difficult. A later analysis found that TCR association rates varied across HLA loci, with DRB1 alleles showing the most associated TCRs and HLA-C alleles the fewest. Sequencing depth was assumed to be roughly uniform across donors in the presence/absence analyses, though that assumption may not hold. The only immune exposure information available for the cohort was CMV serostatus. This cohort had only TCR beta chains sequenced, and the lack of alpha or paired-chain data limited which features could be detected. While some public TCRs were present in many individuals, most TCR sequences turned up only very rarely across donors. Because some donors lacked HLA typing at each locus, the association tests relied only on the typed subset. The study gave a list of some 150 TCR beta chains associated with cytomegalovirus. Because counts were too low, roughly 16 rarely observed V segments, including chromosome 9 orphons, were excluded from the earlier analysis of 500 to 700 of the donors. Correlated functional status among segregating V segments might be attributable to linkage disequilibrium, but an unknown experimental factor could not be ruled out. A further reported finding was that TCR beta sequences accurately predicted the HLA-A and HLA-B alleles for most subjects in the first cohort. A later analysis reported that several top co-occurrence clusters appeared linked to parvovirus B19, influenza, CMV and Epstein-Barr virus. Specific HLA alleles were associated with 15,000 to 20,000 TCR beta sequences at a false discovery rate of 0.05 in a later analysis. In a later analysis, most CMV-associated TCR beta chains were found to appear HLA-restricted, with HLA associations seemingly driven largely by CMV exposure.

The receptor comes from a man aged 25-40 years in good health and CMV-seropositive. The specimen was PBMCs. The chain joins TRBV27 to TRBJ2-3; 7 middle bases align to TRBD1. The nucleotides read TGTGCCAGCAGTTGGAACAGGGGTCGGGGCACAGATACGCAGTATTTT. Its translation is CASSWNRGRGTDTQYF.